This T cell receptor beta chain was observed in a study of blood T cell repertoires in COVID-19. Study overall: Sites across the United States, Italy and Spain contributed samples from acute and convalescent COVID-19. The analysed material was cDNA or gDNA that came from T cells, B-cell-depleted T cells, or PBMCs.

The CDR3 is 14 amino acids. Germline CDR1 is LGHDT and CDR2 is YNNKEL (reference sequence). Losses at the gene ends were 4 bases for V and 0 bases for J; bases not matched to a gene: 3. In the original workflow: Using reference gene primer amplification, nucleated cell counts were estimated. Assay: immunoSEQ multiplex PCR; the TCRdb copy retains only in-frame clones and omits some. Clonal size and the V and J genes are those of that table, whereas D and trimming came from the DNA. In the table there are roughly 100,000 clones, less than 95% of which are singletons. V gene TRBV3-1 (or the pseudogene TRBV3-2) combines with J gene TRBJ2-7; TRBD1 aligns across 7 bases. Source material: peripheral blood. This receptor was taken from a man over 45 with acute or convalescent COVID-19. The CDR3 nucleotides read TGTGCCAGCAGCCGACAGGGTAGCTCCTACGAGCAGTACTTC. Translating gives CASSRQGSSYEQYF.